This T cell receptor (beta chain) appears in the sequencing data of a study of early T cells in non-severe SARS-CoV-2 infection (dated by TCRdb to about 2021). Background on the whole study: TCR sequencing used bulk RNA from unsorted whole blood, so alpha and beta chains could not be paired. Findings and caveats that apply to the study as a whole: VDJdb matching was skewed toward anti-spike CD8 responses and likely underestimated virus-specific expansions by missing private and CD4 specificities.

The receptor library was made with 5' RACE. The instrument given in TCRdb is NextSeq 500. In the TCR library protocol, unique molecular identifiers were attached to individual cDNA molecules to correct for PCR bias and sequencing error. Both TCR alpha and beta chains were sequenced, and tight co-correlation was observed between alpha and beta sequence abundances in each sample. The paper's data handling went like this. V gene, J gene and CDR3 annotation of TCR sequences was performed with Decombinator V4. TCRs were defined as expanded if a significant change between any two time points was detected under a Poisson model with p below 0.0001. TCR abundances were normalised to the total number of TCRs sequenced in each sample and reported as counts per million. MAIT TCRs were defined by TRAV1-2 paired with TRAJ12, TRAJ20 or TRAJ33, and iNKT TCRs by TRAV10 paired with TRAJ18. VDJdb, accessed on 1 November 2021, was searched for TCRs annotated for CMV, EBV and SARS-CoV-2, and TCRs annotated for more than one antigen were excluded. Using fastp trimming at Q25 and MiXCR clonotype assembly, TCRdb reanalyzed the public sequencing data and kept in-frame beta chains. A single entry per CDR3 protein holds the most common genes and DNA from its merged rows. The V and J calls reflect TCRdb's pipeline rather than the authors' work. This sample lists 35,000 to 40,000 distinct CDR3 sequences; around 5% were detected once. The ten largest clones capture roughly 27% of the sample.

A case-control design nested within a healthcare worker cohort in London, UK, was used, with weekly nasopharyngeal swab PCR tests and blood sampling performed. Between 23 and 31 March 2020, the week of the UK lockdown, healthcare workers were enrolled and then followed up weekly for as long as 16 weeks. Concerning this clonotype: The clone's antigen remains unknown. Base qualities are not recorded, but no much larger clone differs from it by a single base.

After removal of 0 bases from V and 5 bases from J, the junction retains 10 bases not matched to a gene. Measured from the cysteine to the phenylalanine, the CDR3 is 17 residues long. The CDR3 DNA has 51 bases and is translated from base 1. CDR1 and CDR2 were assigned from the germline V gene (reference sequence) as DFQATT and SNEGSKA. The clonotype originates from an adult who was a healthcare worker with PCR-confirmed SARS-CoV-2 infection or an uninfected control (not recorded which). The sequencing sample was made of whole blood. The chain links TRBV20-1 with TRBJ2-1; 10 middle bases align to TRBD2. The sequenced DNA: TGCAGTGCTAGAGATCCCGTAGCGGGGGGACTCAACAATGAGCAGTTCTTC. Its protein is CSARDPVAGGLNNEQFF.